Below, 3 T cell receptor beta chains from the same sample are listed, as sequenced in a study of vaccination effects on CD4 cells after COVID-19. Following 10 days of culture, CD4+ T cells were isolated. The protocol was immunoSEQ multiplex PCR, while the TCRdb copy is restricted to in-frame clones and leaves out a portion. This sample has some 40,000 clones, with about four fifths found just once. These receptors have no known antigen. The starting material was CD4+ T cells from PBMCs cultured without peptide, obtained before COVID-19 vaccination. The receptors come from a human donor who received a COVID-19 vaccine.

V is TRBV15 and J is TRBJ2-3, with 9 bases fitting TRBD2. Germline CDR1 is LNHNV and CDR2 is YYDKDF (reference sequence). The V and J ends lost 0 bases and 8 bases, in that order; junction bases with no gene match: 9. The length of the CDR3 is 16 residues. CDR3 coding DNA: TGTGCCACCAGCAGAGACCGCGCGGGAGGGCTCGCTACGCAGTATTTT. As protein: CATSRDRAGGLATQYF.

The gene calls are TRBV10-3 and TRBJ2-7; no clear D. Trimming cost V 4 bases and J 2 bases, with 12 bases left between them. The CDR3 totals 14 residues. Germline values: CDR1 ENHRY, CDR2 SYGVKD. This CDR3 is CAISGSLETYEQYF. For the CDR3, the DNA is TGTGCCATCAGTGGTTCTCTGGAAACCTACGAGCAGTACTTC.

The J gene is TRBJ2-7, the V gene TRBV9; the D is unclear. Trimming cost V 0 bases and J 5 bases, with 12 bases left between them. Per the germline V gene, CDR1 is SGDLS and CDR2 is YYNGEE. This CDR3 is 14 amino acids long. The CDR3 DNA sequence: TGTGCCAGCAGCGTAGATCTCCGTCCTCACGAGCAGTACTTC. Encoded protein: CASSVDLRPHEQYF.